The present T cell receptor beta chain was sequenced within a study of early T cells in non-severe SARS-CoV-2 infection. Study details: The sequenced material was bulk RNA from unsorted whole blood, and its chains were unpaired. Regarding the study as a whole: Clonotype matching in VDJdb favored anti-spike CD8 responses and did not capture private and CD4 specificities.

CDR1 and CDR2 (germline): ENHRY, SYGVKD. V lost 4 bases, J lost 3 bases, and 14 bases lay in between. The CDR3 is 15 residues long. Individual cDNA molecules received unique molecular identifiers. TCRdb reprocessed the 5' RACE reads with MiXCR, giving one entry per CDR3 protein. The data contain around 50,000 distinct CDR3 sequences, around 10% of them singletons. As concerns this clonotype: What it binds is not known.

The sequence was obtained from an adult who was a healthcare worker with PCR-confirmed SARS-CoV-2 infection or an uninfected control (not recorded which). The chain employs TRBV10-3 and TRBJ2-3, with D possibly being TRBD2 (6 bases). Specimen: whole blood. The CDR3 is CAISVDGGDTDTQYF. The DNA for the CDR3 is TGTGCCATCAGTGTGGACGGCGGGGATACAGATACGCAGTATTTT.